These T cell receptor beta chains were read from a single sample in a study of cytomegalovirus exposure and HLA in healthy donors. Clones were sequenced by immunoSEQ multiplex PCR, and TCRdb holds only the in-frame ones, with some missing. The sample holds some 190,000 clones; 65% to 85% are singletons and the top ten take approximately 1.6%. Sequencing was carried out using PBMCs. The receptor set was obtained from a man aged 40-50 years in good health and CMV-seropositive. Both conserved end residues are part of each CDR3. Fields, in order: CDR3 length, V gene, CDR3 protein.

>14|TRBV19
CASSTRGSYNEQFF
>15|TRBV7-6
CASSFRYRGQETQYF
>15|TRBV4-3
CASSVIQGGDTEAFF
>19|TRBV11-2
CASSPAGLLAGVGTDTQYF
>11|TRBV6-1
CASSQGGEQYF
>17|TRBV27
CASSFSRGDRGTYEQYF
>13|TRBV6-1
CASTVDREGGYTF
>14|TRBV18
CASSPPPRKNEQYF
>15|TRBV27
CASSFSAGATDTQYF
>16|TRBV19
CASSIVAGGPLVEQYF
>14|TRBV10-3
CAISGGGDSQPQHF
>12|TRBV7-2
CASSLYSQPQHF
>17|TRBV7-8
CASSPRSTSGFYNEQFF
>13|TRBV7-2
CASSLERAVEQFF
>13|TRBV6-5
CASSYPEGTEAFF
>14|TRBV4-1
CASSQGAGSYGYTF
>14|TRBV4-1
CASSPGTGEEKLFF
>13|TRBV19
CASRLQGDYGYTF
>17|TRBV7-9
CASRGDRGGRNNYGYTF
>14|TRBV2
CASMTGGSYNEQFF
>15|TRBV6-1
CASSRGEDSGNTIYF